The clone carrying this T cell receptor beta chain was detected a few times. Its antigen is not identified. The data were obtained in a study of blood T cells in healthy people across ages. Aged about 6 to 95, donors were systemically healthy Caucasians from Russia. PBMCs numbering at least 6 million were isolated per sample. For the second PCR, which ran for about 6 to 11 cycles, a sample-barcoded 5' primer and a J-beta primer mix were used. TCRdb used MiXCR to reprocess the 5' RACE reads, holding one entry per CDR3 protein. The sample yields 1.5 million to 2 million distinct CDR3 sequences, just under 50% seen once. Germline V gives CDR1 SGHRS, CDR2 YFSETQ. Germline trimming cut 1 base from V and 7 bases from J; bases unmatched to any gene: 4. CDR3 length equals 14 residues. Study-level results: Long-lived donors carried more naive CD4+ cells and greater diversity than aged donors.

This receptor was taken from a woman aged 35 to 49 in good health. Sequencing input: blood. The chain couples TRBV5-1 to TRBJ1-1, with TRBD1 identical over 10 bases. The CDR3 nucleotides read TGCGCCAGCAGCTTGACCGGGACAGGGGATGAAGCTTTCTTT. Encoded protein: CASSLTGTGDEAFF.